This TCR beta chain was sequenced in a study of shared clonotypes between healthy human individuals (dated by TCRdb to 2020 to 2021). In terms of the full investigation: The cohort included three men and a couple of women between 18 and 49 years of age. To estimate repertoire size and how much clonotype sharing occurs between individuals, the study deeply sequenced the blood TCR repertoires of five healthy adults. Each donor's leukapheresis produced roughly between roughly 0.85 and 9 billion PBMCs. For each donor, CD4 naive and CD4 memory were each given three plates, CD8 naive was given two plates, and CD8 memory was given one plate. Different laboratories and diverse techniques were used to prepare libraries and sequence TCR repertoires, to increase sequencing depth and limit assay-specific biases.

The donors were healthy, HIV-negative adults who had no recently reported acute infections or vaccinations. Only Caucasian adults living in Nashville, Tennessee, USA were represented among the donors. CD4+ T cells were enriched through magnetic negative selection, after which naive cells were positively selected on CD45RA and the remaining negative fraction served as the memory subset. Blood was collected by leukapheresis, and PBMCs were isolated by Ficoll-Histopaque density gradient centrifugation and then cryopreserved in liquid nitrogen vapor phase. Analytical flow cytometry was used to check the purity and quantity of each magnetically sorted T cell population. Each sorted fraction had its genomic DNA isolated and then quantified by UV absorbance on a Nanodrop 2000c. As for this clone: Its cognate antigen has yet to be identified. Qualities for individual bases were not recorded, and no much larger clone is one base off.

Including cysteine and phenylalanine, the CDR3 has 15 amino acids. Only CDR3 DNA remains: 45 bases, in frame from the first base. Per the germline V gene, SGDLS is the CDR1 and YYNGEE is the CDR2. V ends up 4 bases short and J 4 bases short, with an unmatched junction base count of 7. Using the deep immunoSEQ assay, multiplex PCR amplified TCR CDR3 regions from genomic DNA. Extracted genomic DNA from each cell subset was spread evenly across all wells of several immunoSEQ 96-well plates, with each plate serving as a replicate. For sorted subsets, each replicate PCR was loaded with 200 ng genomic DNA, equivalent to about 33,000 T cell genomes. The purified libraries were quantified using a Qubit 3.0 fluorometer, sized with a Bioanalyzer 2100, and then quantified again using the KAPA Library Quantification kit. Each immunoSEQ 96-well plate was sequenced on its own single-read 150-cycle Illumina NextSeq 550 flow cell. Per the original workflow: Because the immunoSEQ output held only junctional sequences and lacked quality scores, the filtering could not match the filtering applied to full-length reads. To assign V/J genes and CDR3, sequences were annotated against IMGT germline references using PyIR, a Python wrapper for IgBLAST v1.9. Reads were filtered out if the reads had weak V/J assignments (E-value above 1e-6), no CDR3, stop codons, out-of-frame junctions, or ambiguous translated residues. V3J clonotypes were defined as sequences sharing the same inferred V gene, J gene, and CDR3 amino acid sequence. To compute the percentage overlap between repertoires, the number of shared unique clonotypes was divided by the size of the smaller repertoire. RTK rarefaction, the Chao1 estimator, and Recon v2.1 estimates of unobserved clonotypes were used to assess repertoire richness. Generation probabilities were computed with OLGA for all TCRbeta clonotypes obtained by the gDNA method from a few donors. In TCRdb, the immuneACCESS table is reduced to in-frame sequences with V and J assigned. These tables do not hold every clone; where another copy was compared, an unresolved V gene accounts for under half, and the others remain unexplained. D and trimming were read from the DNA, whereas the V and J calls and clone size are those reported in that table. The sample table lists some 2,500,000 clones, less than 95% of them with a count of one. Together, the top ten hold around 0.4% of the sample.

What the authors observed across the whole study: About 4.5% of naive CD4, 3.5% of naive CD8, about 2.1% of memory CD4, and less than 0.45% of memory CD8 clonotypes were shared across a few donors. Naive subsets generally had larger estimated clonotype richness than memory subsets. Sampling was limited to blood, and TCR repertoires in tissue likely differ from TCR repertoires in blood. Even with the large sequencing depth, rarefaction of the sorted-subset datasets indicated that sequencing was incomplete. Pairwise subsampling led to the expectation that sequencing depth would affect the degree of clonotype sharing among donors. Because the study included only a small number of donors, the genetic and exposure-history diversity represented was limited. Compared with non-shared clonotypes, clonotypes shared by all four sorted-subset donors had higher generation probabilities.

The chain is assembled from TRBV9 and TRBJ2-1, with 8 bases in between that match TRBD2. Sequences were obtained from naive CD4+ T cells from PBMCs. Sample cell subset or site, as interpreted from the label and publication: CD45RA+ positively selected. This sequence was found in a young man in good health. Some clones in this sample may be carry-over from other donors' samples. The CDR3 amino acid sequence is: CASSNSGNDYNEQFF. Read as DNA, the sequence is TGTGCCAGCAGCAATAGCGGGAATGATTACAATGAGCAGTTCTTC.